This T cell receptor beta chain was sequenced during a study of blood T cell repertoires in COVID-19. The J segment lost 0 bases and the V segment lost 4 bases, leaving 2 bases of the junction unmatched. The CDR3 length is 15 residues. CDR1 is LNHDA and CDR2 is SQIVND in the germline V gene (reference sequence). The Seattle patients, enrolled during active infection, were followed longitudinally. Authors' processing steps: Estimation of nucleated cell counts was performed using reference gene primer amplification. The protocol was immunoSEQ multiplex PCR, while the TCRdb copy is restricted to in-frame clones and leaves out a portion. Clone size and V and J calls were adopted from that table, with D and trimming inferred from the DNA. This table has roughly 23,000 clones, around 90% appearing once.

This sequence joins TRBV19 and TRBJ1-3, with 8 bases lining up with TRBD1. The origin of this receptor is a man aged 70-80 years with COVID-19, enrolled during active disease. Input material: peripheral blood. CDR3 sequence: CASSRGTGSGNTIYF. CDR3 in DNA: TGTGCCAGTAGTAGGGGGACAGGCTCTGGAAACACCATATATTTT. The full variable domain, completed using reference TRBV19 and TRBJ1-3, is DGGITQSPKYLFRKEGQNVTLSCEQNLNHDAMYWYRQDPGQGLRLIYYSQIVNDFQKGDIAEGYSVSREKKESFPLTVTSAQKNPTAFYLCASSRGTGSGNTIYFGEGSWLTVV.